This T cell receptor beta chain was sequenced for a study of cytomegalovirus exposure and HLA in healthy donors. Study as a whole: Of roughly 400 genotyped donors, 70% to 85% clustered with self-reported Caucasian donors. Points from the study as a whole: Sequencing depth roughly uniform across donors was assumed in presence/absence analyses. In most subjects, TCR beta sequences reportedly gave accurate predictions of HLA-A and HLA-B alleles. Researchers reported in a later analysis that a missense DCLRE1C variant was tied to TCR beta V- and J-gene trimming.

About this clone: Its antigen is currently unknown.

13 Jbeta primers and 60 Vbeta primers were used for the PCR. The protocol was immunoSEQ multiplex PCR, while the TCRdb copy is restricted to in-frame clones and leaves out a portion. The profile shows about 150,000 clones, over 70% of them singletons. Germline loops: CDR1 SGHTA, CDR2 FQGTGA. The CDR3 contains 13 residues. V lost 4 bases and J 11 bases, leaving 15 bases between the germline ends. The receptor's source is a man aged 30 to 45 in good health and CMV-seropositive. The gene calls are TRBV7-3 and TRBJ2-1; weak D call: TRBD2 (6 bases). Sequenced material: PBMCs. The CDR3 sequence is CASSSAGIGQQFF. In DNA, the CDR3 is TGTGCCAGCAGCTCGGCGGGGATTGGGCAGCAGTTCTTC.